This T cell receptor (beta chain) was profiled in a study of technical replicates of blood from a few donors. V lost 0 bases and J lost 3, with 9 bases in between. CDR3 length equals 14 residues. Per the germline V gene, CDR1 is SEHNR and CDR2 is FQNEAQ (reference sequence). Assay: immunoSEQ multiplex PCR; the TCRdb copy retains only in-frame clones and omits some. The table includes some 12,000 clones, 60% to 85% detected once. Sequenced input: PBMCs. The source of this sequence is a human donor in good health. The genes are TRBV7-9 and TRBJ2-7; D gene unclear. Here the CDR3 DNA reads TGTGCCAGCAGCTTAGCGGCTAGTAACTACGAGCAGTACTTC. This codes for CASSLAASNYEQYF.